The rows below give T cell receptor beta chains drawn from one sample of a study of monozygotic twins with inflammatory bowel disease. TCRdb derives one entry per CDR3 protein from the 5' RACE reads, leaving out DNA. This listing includes 190,000 or so distinct CDR3 sequences. Sequenced material: blood. These receptors were obtained from a human donor with ulcerative colitis or Crohn's disease, or a healthy co-twin of an affected twin (not recorded which). Each CDR3 is given with its conserved first and last residue.

v_gene	j_gene	CDR3aa
TRBV29-1	TRBJ1-4	CSVERAGDEKLFF
TRBV24-1	TRBJ2-2	CATSDFPFPNTGELFF
TRBV5-1	TRBJ2-5	CASSWAGDATLRETQYF
TRBV20-1	TRBJ1-2	CSTQLGPNYGYTF
TRBV7-2	TRBJ1-2	CASSFGQGADYGYTF
TRBV7-2	TRBJ1-5	CASSVAFNQPQHF
TRBV5-5	TRBJ1-3	CASSRTTGGLGNTIYF
TRBV7-2	TRBJ1-1	CASSLVRTNTEAFF
TRBV20-1	TRBJ1-5	CSARERGAGQPQHF
TRBV28	TRBJ2-7	CASSSPAGISYEQYF
TRBV5-1	TRBJ2-6	CASSPVSFHSGANVLTF
TRBV5-1	TRBJ2-2	CASSLQTIPNTGELFF
TRBV4-1	TRBJ2-7	CASSQSGQGAYEQYF
TRBV7-9	TRBJ1-2	CASSLSQIVYGYTF
TRBV5-1	TRBJ2-1	CASRPGTNNEQFF
TRBV12-3/TRBV12-4	TRBJ2-1	CASSRRDYEQFF
TRBV7-9	TRBJ2-3	CASSLTSGGRTDTQYF
TRBV5-5	TRBJ2-5	CASSLEGASVPQYF
TRBV12-3/TRBV12-4	TRBJ1-1	CASSSQGAGGTEAFF
TRBV6-2/TRBV6-3	TRBJ1-6	CASSYSAGSFSPLHF
TRBV5-5	TRBJ2-1	CASSSGTERYNEQFF
TRBV14	TRBJ2-1	CASSQVRISYNEQFF
TRBV27	TRBJ1-4	CASSDRGKNEKLFF
TRBV5-6	TRBJ1-1	CASSYRANTEAFF
TRBV7-2	TRBJ1-5	CASSPMDSNQPQHF
TRBV10-3	TRBJ2-7	CAISDPGQNSYEQYF
TRBV5-1	TRBJ2-5	CASSSWGTGTKGTQYF
TRBV5-1	TRBJ2-7	CASSLDTGRVSEQYF
TRBV14	TRBJ2-7	CASSQEEALPYEQYF
TRBV20-1	TRBJ2-5	CSAPAFVGVSQETQYF
TRBV3-1	TRBJ1-1	CASSQEGGGTEAFF
TRBV4-2	TRBJ1-1	CASSQDMENTEAFF
TRBV5-1	TRBJ2-2	CASSLVAGIDTGELFF
TRBV20-1	TRBJ2-3	CSAIRMMSTDTQYF
TRBV20-1	TRBJ2-1	CSATLSGRSYNEQFF
TRBV5-1	TRBJ2-7	CASSLAAGSNEQYF
TRBV6-5	TRBJ2-2	CASSYSTSGGAGELFF
TRBV5-4	TRBJ2-2	CASSLATYNTGELFF
TRBV4-1	TRBJ2-1	CASSQDPRTGARSSYNEQFF
TRBV5-8	TRBJ2-7	CASSRRSYEQYF
TRBV12-3/TRBV12-4	TRBJ2-3	CASSGDSRGDTQYF
TRBV10-3	TRBJ2-7	CAISPGTSGGYEQYF
TRBV18	TRBJ1-2	CASSPQNTGPYGYTF
TRBV5-1	TRBJ1-4	CASSLQGRNEKLFF
TRBV20-1	TRBJ1-2	CSHIPTGDHGYTF
TRBV5-1	TRBJ2-7	CASSLTGLGEQYF
TRBV12-3/TRBV12-4	TRBJ1-1	CATNRGLNTEAFF
TRBV3-1	TRBJ1-1	CASMGNTEAFF
TRBV7-2	TRBJ1-1	CASRSQGNTEAFF
TRBV20-1	TRBJ2-1	CSASRAGPSSYNEQFF
TRBV19	TRBJ1-2	CASSVGQGGGYTF